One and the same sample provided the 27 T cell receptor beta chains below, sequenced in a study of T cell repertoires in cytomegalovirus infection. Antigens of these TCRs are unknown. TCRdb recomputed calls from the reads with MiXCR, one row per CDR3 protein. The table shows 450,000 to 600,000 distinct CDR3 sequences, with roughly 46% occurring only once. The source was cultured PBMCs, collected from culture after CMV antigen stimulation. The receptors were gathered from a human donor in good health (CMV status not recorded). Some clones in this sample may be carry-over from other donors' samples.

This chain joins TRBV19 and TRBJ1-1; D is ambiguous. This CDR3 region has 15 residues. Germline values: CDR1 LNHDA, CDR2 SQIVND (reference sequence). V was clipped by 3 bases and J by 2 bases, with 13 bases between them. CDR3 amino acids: CASSIRWRSNTEAFF. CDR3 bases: TGTGCCAGTAGTATTAGGTGGAGGTCAAACACTGAAGCTTTCTTT.

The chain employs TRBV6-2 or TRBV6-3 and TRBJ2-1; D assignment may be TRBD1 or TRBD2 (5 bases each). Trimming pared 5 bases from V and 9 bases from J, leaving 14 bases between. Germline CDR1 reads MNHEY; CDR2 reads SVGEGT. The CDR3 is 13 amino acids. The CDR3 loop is CASSGSRGGEQFF. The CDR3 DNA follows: TGTGCCAGCAGTGGGTCGAGGGGCGGTGAGCAGTTCTTC.

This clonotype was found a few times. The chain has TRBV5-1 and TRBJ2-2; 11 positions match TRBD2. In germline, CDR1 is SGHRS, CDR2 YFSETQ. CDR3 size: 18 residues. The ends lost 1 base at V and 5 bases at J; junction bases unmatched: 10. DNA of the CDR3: TGCGCCAGCAGCTTGTATTCCGTAGGACTAGCGGGTACCGGGGAGCTGTTTTTT. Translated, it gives CASSLYSVGLAGTGELFF. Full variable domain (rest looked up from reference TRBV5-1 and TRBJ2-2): KAGVTQTPRYLIKTRGQQVTLSCSPISGHRSVSWYQQTPGQGLQFLFEYFSETQRNKGNFPGRFSGRQFSNSRSEMNVSTLELGDSALYLCASSLYSVGLAGTGELFFGEGSRLTVL.

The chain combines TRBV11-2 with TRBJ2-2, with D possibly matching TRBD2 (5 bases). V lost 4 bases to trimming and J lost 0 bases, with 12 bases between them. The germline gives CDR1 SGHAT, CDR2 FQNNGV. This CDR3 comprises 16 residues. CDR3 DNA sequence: TGTGCCAGCAGCTCGCTGCGGGCATCGAACACCGGGGAGCTGTTTTTT. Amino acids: CASSSLRASNTGELFF.

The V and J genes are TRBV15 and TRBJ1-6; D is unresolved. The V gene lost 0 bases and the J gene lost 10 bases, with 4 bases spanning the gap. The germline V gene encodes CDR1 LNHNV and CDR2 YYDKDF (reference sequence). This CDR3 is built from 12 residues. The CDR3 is CATSRDQSPLHF. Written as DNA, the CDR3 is TGTGCCACCAGCAGAGATCAGTCACCCCTCCACTTT.

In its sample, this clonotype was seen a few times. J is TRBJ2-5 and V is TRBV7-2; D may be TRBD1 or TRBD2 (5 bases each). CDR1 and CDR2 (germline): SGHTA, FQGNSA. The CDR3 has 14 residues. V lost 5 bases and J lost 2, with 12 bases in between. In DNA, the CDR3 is TGTGCCAGCAGCCGAGGGACGCATCAAGAGACCCAGTACTTC. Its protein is CASSRGTHQETQYF. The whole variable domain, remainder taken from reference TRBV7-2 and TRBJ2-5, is GAGVSQSPSNKVTEKGKDVELRCDPISGHTALYWYRQSLGQGLEFLIYFQGNSAPDKSGLPSDRFSAERTGGSVSTLTIQRTQQEDSAVYLCASSRGTHQETQYFGPGTRLLVL.

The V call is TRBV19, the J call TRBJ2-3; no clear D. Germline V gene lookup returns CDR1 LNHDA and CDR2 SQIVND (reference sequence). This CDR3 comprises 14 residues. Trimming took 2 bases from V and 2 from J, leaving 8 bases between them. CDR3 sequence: CASSITFLTDTQYF. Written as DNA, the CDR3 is TGTGCCAGTAGTATAACATTCCTCACAGATACGCAGTATTTT. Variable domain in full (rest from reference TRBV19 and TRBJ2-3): DGGITQSPKYLFRKEGQNVTLSCEQNLNHDAMYWYRQDPGQGLRLIYYSQIVNDFQKGDIAEGYSVSREKKESFPLTVTSAQKNPTAFYLCASSITFLTDTQYFGPGTRLTVL.

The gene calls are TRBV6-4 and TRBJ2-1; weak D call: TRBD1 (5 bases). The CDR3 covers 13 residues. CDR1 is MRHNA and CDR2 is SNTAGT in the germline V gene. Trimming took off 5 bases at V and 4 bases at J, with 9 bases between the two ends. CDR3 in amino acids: CASSRTQYNEQFF. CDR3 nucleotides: TGTGCCAGCAGTCGGACACAGTACAATGAGCAGTTCTTC.

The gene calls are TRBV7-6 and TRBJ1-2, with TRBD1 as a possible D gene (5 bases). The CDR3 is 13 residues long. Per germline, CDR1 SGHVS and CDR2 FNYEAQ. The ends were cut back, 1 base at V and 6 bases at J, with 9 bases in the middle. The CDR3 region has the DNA TGTGCCAGCAGCTTAGTTGGGGGGGATGGCTACACCTTC. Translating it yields CASSLVGGDGYTF. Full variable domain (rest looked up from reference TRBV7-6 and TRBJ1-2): GAGVSQSPRYKVTKRGQDVALRCDPISGHVSLYWYRQALGQGPEFLTYFNYEAQQDKSGLPNDRFSAERPEGSISTLTIQRTEQRDSAMYRCASSLVGGDGYTFGSGTRLTVV.

The DNA of the CDR3 is TGTGCCAGCAGCTTAGCGGCGGAATACAATGAGCAGTTCTTC. This gives the protein CASSLAAEYNEQFF. The gene calls are TRBV7-2 and TRBJ2-1; no firm D call. CDR3 length: 14 amino acids. Trimming took 0 bases from V and 4 from J, leaving 7 bases between them. CDR1 and CDR2 from the germline V gene are SGHTA and FQGNSA.

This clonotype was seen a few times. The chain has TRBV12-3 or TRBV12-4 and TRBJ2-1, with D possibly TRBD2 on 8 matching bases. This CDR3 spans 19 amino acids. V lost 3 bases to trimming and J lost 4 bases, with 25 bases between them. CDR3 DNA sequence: TGTGCCAGCAGTTTGTTAGGCTTTGGTAGCGGGGACAGTTACAATGAGCAGTTCTTC. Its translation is CASSLLGFGSGDSYNEQFF.

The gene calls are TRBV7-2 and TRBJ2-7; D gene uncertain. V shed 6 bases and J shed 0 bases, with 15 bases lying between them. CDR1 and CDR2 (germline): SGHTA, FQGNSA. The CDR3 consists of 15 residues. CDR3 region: CASSYLADRSYEQYF. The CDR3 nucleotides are TGTGCCAGCAGTTACCTCGCGGACCGCTCCTACGAGCAGTACTTC.

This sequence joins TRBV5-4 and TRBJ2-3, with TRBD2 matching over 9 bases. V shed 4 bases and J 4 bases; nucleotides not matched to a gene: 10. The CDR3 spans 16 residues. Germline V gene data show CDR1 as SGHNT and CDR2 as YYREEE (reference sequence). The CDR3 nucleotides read TGTGCCAGCAGCCCGACCGGGACTAGCCGTGCAGATACGCAGTATTTT. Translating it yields CASSPTGTSRADTQYF.

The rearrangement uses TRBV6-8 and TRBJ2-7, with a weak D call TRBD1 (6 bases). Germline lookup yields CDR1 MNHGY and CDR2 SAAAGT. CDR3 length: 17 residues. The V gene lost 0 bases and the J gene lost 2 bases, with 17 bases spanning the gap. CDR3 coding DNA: TGTGCCAGCAGTTACTCGAGTTCGGGACATTCGCCCTACGAGCAGTACTTC. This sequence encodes CASSYSSSGHSPYEQYF.

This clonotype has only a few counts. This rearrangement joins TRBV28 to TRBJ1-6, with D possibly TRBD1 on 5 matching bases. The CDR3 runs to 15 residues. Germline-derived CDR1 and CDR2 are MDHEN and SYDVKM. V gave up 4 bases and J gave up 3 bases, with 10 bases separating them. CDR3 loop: CASSSEGFYNSPLHF. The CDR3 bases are TGTGCCAGCAGTTCCGAGGGGTTCTATAATTCACCCCTCCACTTT.

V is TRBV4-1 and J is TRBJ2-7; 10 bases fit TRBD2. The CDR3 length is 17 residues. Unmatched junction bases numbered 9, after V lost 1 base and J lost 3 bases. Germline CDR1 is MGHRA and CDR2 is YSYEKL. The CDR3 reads CASSQVAGTSAHYEQYF. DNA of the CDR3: TGCGCCAGCAGCCAAGTGGCCGGGACTAGCGCACACTACGAGCAGTACTTC.

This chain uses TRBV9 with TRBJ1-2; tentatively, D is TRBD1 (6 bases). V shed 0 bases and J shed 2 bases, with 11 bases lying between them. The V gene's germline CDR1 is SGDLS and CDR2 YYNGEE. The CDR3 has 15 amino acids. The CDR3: CASSVVSGENYGYTF. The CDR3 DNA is TGTGCCAGCAGCGTAGTCTCAGGGGAGAACTATGGCTACACCTTC.

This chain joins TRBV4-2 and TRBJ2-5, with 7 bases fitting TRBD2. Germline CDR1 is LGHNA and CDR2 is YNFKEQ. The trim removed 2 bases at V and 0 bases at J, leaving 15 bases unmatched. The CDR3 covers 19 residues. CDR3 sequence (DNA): TGTGCCAGCAGCCAAACCACCCCTCGGGGAGCGGGGAACCAAGAGACCCAGTACTTC. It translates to CASSQTTPRGAGNQETQYF.

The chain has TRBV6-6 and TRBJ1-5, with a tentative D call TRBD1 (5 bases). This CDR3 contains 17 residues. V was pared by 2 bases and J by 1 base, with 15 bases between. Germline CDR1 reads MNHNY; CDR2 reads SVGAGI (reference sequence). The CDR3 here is CASSYGGVEGSNQPQHF. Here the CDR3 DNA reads TGTGCCAGCAGTTACGGTGGTGTGGAGGGGAGCAATCAGCCCCAGCATTTT.

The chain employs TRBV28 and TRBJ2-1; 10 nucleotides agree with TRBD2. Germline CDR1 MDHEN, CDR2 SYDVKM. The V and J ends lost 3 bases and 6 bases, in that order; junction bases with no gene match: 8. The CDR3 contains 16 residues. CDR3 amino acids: CASSFPLAGESNEQFF. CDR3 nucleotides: TGTGCCAGCAGTTTCCCCCTAGCGGGGGAAAGCAATGAGCAGTTCTTC.

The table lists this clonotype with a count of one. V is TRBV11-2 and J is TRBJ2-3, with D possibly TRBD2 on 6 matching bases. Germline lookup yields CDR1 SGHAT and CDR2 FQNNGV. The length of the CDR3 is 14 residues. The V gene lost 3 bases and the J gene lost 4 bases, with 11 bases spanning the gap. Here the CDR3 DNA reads TGTGCCAGCAGCTTTCTAGCGTTGTCAGATACGCAGTATTTT. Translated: CASSFLALSDTQYF. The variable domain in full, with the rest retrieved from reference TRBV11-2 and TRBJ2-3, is EAGVAQSPRYKIIEKRQSVAFWCNPISGHATLYWYQQILGQGPKLLIQFQNNGVVDDSQLPKDRFSAERLKGVDSTLKIQPAKLEDSAVYLCASSFLALSDTQYFGPGTRLTVL.

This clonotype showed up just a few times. In nucleotides, the CDR3 is TGTGCCAGCAGCCTTCCAAGGGGGCGCTTTGAGACCCAGTACTTC. Protein: CASSLPRGRFETQYF. This chain links TRBV7-2 with TRBJ2-5; 7 nucleotides match TRBD1. Germline V gene lookup returns CDR1 SGHTA and CDR2 FQGNSA. Trimming removed 5 bases from V and 5 bases from J; junction bases left unmatched: 11. The CDR3 extends over 15 amino acids.

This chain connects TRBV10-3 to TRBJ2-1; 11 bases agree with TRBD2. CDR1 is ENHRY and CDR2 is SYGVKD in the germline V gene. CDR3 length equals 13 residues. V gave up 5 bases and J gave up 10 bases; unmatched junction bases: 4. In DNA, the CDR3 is TGTGCCATCAGTATAGCGGGAGGGGGAGAGCAGTTCTTC. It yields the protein CAISIAGGGEQFF.

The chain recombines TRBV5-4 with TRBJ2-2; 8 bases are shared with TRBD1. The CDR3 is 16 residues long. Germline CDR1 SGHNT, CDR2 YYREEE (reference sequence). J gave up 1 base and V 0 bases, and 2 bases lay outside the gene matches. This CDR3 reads CASSLGQGRNTGELFF. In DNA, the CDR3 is TGTGCCAGCAGCTTGGGACAGGGGAGGAACACCGGGGAGCTGTTTTTT.

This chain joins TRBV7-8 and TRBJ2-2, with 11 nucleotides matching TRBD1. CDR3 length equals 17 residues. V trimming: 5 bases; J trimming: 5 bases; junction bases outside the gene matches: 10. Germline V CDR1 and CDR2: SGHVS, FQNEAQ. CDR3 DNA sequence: TGTGCCAGCAGCCCGTCCGGGACAGGGGGTTTGACCGGGGAGCTGTTTTTT. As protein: CASSPSGTGGLTGELFF.

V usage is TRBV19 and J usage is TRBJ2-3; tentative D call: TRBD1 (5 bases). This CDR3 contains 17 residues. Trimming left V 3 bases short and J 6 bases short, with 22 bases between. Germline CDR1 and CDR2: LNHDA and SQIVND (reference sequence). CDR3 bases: TGTGCCAGTAGTATCCGAGTATGGACACACCAGAGGGATACGCAGTATTTT. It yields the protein CASSIRVWTHQRDTQYF.

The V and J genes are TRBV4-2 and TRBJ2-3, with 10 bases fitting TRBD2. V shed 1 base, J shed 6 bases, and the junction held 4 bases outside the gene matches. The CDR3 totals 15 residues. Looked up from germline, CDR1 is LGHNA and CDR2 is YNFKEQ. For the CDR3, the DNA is TGTGCCAGCAGCCAAGTCAGCGGGGGGGGGGATACGCAGTATTTT. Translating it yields CASSQVSGGGDTQYF.